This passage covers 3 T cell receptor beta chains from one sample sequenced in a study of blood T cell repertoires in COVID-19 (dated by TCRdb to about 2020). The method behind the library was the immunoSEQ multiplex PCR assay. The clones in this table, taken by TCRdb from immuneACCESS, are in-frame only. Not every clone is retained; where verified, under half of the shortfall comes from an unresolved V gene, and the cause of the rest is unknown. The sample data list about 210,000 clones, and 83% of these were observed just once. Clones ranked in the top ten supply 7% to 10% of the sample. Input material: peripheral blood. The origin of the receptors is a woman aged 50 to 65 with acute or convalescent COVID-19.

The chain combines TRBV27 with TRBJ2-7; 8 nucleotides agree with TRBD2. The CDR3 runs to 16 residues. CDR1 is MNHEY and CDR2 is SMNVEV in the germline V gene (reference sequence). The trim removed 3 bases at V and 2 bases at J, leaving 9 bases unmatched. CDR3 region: CASSLRVGTRPYEQYF. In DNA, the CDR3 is TGTGCCAGCAGTTTGAGGGTCGGGACTAGACCCTACGAGCAGTACTTC.

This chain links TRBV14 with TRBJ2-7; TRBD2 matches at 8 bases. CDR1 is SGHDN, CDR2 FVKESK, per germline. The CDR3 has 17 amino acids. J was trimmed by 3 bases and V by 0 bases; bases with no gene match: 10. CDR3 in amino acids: CASSQDRGGLALYEQYF. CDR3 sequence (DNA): TGTGCCAGCAGCCAAGATCGGGGGGGGTTGGCCCTCTACGAGCAGTACTTC.

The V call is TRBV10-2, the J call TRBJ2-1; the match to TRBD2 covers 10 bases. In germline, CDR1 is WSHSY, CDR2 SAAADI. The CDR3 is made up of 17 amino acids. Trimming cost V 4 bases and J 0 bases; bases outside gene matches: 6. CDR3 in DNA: TGCGCCAGCAGTGCGAGACTAGCGGGCAGCTCCTACAATGAGCAGTTCTTC. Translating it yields CASSARLAGSSYNEQFF.